This T cell receptor beta chain was recovered during a study of cytomegalovirus exposure and HLA in healthy donors (dated by TCRdb to about 2017). Broadly, across the study: In an earlier analysis of fewer than 750 of the donors, around 300 Gb of sequence data and 117 million unique TCR beta sequences from about 179 million T cells were reported. Roughly 5 DR-DQ haplotypes were handled as single units for association and clustering because linkage in the cohort was strong. Across some 400 genotyped donors of the cohort, an average of roughly 250,000 unique TCR beta nucleotide sequences per donor were sequenced, and around 20% of those sequences were non-productive. A later genetic analysis took genome-wide SNP genotypes for 398 of the 666 donors and used that subset as a discovery cohort. An early release that covered around 590 HLA-typed donors contained approximately 320 gigabases of sequencing data and 65 million to 100 million unique TCR sequences. Both class I and class II loci were covered by HLA typing, at four-digit resolution. The study profiled the T cell repertoires of around 700 subjects by immunosequencing and related them to cytomegalovirus serostatus. The number of typed donors differed by locus: about 620-640 for A, B, C, DRB1 and DQB1; 522 for DQA1; approximately 600 for DPA1; and roughly 470 for DPB1. All discovery cohort repertoires had been generated on a single sequencing platform. A later analysis re-examined previously published TCR beta repertoires from more than 650 donors and added high-resolution HLA genotyping to investigate patterns of TCR occurrence. The study combined high-throughput TCR immunosequencing, statistical association of individual TCRs with disease status, and machine learning to predict cytomegalovirus infection status. Donor age, sex, ethnicity and CMV serostatus were compiled together with the repertoire data. In an earlier analysis of 587 of the donors, high-throughput TCR beta sequencing was used to judge whether each TCR beta V gene segment behaved as functional or pseudogenic. Of the 350 to 400 genotyped donors, about 80% fell in the genetic ancestry cluster associated with self-reported Caucasian donors. The aim of the study was to test whether cataloging public T cell receptors could identify signatures of past pathogen exposure. A separate validation cohort of over 95 different subjects was used in addition to the roughly 620-subject first cohort. Rather than using new phenotypic data, the later analysis identified candidate immune exposures from TCR beta sequences and from how often those sequences occurred across donors. What the research found in general, with its limitations: Correlated functional status among segregating V segments might be attributable to linkage disequilibrium, but an unknown experimental factor could not be ruled out. In an earlier analysis of roughly 500 of the donors, most TCR beta V segments appeared in productive rearrangements about 90% or about 30% of the time, broadly matching IMGT annotations. This cohort had only TCR beta chains sequenced, and the lack of alpha or paired-chain data limited which features could be detected. For the cohort, immune exposure information was limited to CMV serostatus. Roughly uniform sequencing depth across donors was assumed in presence/absence analyses, although this assumption may not hold. According to a later analysis, most CMV-associated TCR beta chains appeared to be HLA-restricted, and the HLA associations seemed to be driven largely by CMV exposure. Strong co-occurrence of HLA alleles, especially DR and DQ, made assigning TCR associations to individual alleles difficult. According to a later analysis, TCR association rates differed among HLA loci, with DRB1 alleles showing the most associated TCRs and HLA-C alleles showing the fewest. A few of the identified cytomegalovirus-associated TCR beta chains were confirmed in vitro to be specific for cytomegalovirus antigens. About 17 rarely observed V segments, including chromosome 9 orphons, were excluded from the earlier analysis of approximately 500 of the donors because counts were too low. In a later genetic analysis, fewer N-insertions in productive TCRs were reported among donors in an Asian-associated ancestry cluster than the approximately 710-donor mean. Some IMGT-functional V segments, including TRBV6-2 and TRBV6-3, could not be distinguished by the 87-base-pair reads and were therefore excluded. The authors suggested that the approach could potentially be extended to other disease states and immunological phenotypes. Most TCR sequences were seen in very few donors, while some public TCRs were found in many individuals. Several of the top co-occurrence clusters appeared to be linked to parvovirus B19, influenza, CMV and Epstein-Barr virus, according to a later analysis. A total of 164 TCR beta chains were listed by the study as associated with cytomegalovirus. A further reported finding was that TCR beta sequences accurately predicted the HLA-A and HLA-B alleles for most subjects in the first cohort. Because HLA typing was unavailable for some donors at each locus, only the typed subset was used in association tests. Compared with equally common non-associated chains, HLA-associated TCR beta chains in a later analysis were more clonally expanded and had lower generation probabilities. A cluster of highly shared sequence variants was judged likely to represent a technical artifact of the sequencing pipeline. V-gene and J-gene trimming of TCR beta chains was associated with a missense DCLRE1C variant in a later genetic analysis, and the association was replicated in an independent cohort. Cytomegalovirus status was reported to be diagnosed by the classifier with high specificity and sensitivity in both the original and validation cohorts. A later analysis associated 17,000 or so TCR beta sequences with specific HLA alleles at a false discovery rate of 0.05.

The cohort comprised fewer than 700 healthy bone marrow donors. At the time of sampling, every cohort member was nominally healthy, though immune exposures that went unrecorded were likely present. The donor tested CMV seronegative, placing the donor among the 300 to 450 seronegative members of the cohort. A peripheral blood sample was collected from each donor, and TCR beta sequencing was performed on peripheral blood mononuclear cells. The Qiagen DNeasy Blood Extraction Kit was used to extract genomic DNA from the blood cell samples. Library preparation was by the immunoSEQ multiplex PCR assay. A mixture of 60 forward primers for TCR Vbeta segments and 13 reverse primers for TCR Jbeta segments was used in the multiplex PCR. A multiplex PCR assay on genomic DNA amplified the CDR3 region of rearranged TCR beta genes. Amplified TCR beta libraries were sequenced as 87-base-pair reads on the Illumina HiSeq System. The authors' pipeline ran thus. A later analysis counted some 80 million unique TCR beta chains across the 700 or so repertoires, and 10 million to 12 million of these chains were shared by at least two donors. Raw reads were error-corrected and collapsed into unique sequences with a nearest-neighbor algorithm that merged closely related sequences to remove PCR and sequencing errors. Alignment of CDR3 sequences to IMGT reference sequences was used to assign V, D and J gene segments. For a sequence to be retained, at least a six-nucleotide match to both a V gene segment and a J gene segment was required. Rearrangements were classified as productive when the CDR3 lacked stop codons and remained in frame with V and J, and all other rearrangements were classified as non-productive. CDR3 was defined by IMGT convention, running from the second conserved V-encoded cysteine to the conserved J-encoded phenylalanine. Sequences without an unambiguous match to a single V gene segment were excluded from the earlier analysis of 450 to 750 of the donors. An earlier analysis of 587 of the donors classified V segments as functional when productive rearrangements were above 56.7% and as segregating when the standard deviation between donors was above 5%. To diagnose cytomegalovirus status from the catalog of TCR beta chain sequences, a statistical classification framework was built. In a later analysis, TCR nucleotide sequences were compared against IMGT/GENE-DB human TR gene sequences so that V and J genes could be assigned. A later analysis assigned CDR3 sequences and most-parsimonious VDJ recombination scenarios with the TCRdist pipeline. In a later analysis, each TCR beta chain was defined by its CDR3 amino acid sequence together with its V-gene family, and reads lacking a unique V-gene family were excluded. A later analysis removed 592 highly shared, low-generation-probability nucleotide sequences to deal with suspected cross-contamination and a sequencing artifact. In a later analysis, a clonal expansion index was calculated for each public chain from normalized within-repertoire ranks of inferred template counts. A later analysis computed generation probabilities with a VDJ recombination model fitted to out-of-frame rearrangements, and checked the results against IGoR. Hypergeometric tests were used in a later analysis to score TCR-TCR, TCR-HLA and TCR-CMV co-occurrence, with a repertoire-size bias correction applied to the TCR pairs. False discovery rates were estimated in a later analysis by permuting HLA or CMV assignments 20 times. In a later analysis, co-occurring TCRs were grouped using DBSCAN, with TCRdist sequence similarity added in when clustering inside HLA-allele-positive subsets. Repertoires with fewer than 30,000 or more than 120,000 public chains, plus five repertoires with anomalous nucleotide sharing, were excluded from co-occurrence clustering. The clones in this table, taken by TCRdb from immuneACCESS, are in-frame only. Not every clone is retained; where verified, under half of the shortfall comes from an unresolved V gene, and the cause of the rest is unknown. D and trimming were read from the DNA, whereas the V and J calls and clone size are those reported in that table. This sample has roughly 120,000 clones in its table, and over 60% of those were observed once. The ten largest make up around 1.3% of the sample.

A note on this clone: Its antigen is not yet known. Per-base quality was not reported, and no clone a single base away is much larger than it.

V and J are truncated by 6 bases and 1 base respectively, leaving an intervening sequence of 10 bases. The CDR3 has 13 amino acids, counting the end cysteine and phenylalanine. This entry keeps only the CDR3 DNA: 39 bases, framed from base 1. According to the germline V gene, CDR1 reads SGHRS and CDR2 reads YFSETQ. This receptor chain uses TRBV5-1 and TRBJ2-5; a tentative D match to TRBD2 spans 5 bases. The sequencing input was PBMCs. The TCR sequence derives from a woman in her thirties in good health and CMV-seronegative. The DNA is TGCGCCAGCACCATTGGGAGCCAAGAGACCCAGTACTTC. This encodes CASTIGSQETQYF.